The 32 T cell receptor beta chains listed next were all sequenced from one sample in a study of tumor-infiltrating lymphocytes in primary liver carcinoma. Priming with a constant-region primer yielded TCR beta cDNA from 450 to 550 ng total RNA. Each TCR beta library was derived from three nested multiplex PCR rounds that employed slightly modified ARM-PCR. The study ran its first two PCR rounds for around 10 cycles each, using TRBV1-TRBV30 forward primers and a C-beta reverse primer. TCRdb analysed the multiplex PCR reads with MiXCR anew, one entry per CDR3 protein. The table includes some 94,000 distinct CDR3 sequences, more than 60% detected once. Co-extraction of both nucleic acids (RNA and DNA) used about 20-34 mg of unsorted bulk tissue. The specimen was liver tumor tissue from sampling region 5. Subset: tumor region T5, tumor centre. Receptors were obtained from a woman aged 55-75 years with primary liver carcinoma and hepatitis B virus infection.

This sequence joins TRBV11-2 and TRBJ2-7; perhaps TRBD1 as D (6 bases). V was trimmed by 4 bases and J by 5 bases, leaving 18 bases between them. The CDR3 length is 15 residues. The germline V gene has CDR1 SGHAT and CDR2 FQNNGV. DNA for the CDR3: TGTGCCAGCAGCTCTCCGAGTGGGGGCCGCAACGAGCAGTACTTC. Amino acids: CASSSPSGGRNEQYF.

In the case of this clonotype: The junction and the germline gene differ at one end; a read error may be behind it. V usage is TRBV18 and J usage is TRBJ2-2; TRBD1 is a possible D gene (6 bases). Germline CDR1 KGHSH, CDR2 LQKENI. This CDR3 region has 16 residues. CDR3 region: CAISPPAGANTGELSF. The CDR3 DNA reads TGTGCCATCTCACCACCGGCAGGGGCGAACACCGGGGAGCTGTCTTTT.

A remark on this clonotype: This may come from a read error, since a much larger clone is one base off. The CDR3 DNA is TGTGTCAGCAGCTTGCGGACTAGCGGGAGCTCCTACAATGAGCAGTTCTTC. Encoded protein: CVSSLRTSGSSYNEQFF. The V gene is TRBV5-6, the J gene TRBJ2-1, with TRBD2 matching 13 bases. Germline values: CDR1 SGHDT, CDR2 YYEEEE. CDR3 length equals 17 residues.

The chain combines TRBV12-3 or TRBV12-4 with TRBJ2-3, with D possibly TRBD2 on 6 matching bases. The V end lost 3 bases, the J end lost 4 bases, and 14 bases lay between the germline ends. The CDR3 runs 15 residues. CDR3: CASSFGREHPDTQYF. In DNA, the CDR3 is TGTGCCAGCAGTTTCGGGCGGGAACACCCAGATACGCAGTATTTT.

J is TRBJ2-1 and V is TRBV11-2; TRBD2 aligns across 7 bases. This CDR3 is built from 13 residues. The germline gives CDR1 SGHAT, CDR2 FQNNGV. V lost 4 bases to trimming and J lost 14 bases; unmatched junction nucleotides: 11. The CDR3 DNA reads as TGTGCCAGCAGCTGGACTAGTGGTGGTGATAAGTTCTTC. Amino acids: CASSWTSGGDKFF.

The chain joins TRBV10-3 to TRBJ2-7; 8 positions match TRBD1. The CDR3 loop spans 14 amino acids. The germline V gene has CDR1 ENHRY and CDR2 SYGVKD. J lost 4 bases, V lost 4 bases, and 6 bases had no gene match. CDR3 residues: CAISADRVGYEQYF. The CDR3 DNA follows: TGTGCCATCAGTGCGGACAGGGTCGGGTACGAGCAGTACTTC.

Concerning this clonotype itself: A junction end diverges from the germline sequence, so it may reflect a read error. J is TRBJ2-7 and V is TRBV5-1, with D perhaps matching TRBD1 (5 bases). CDR1 and CDR2 from the germline V gene are SGHRS and YFSETQ. The CDR3 extends over 13 amino acids. For the CDR3, the DNA is TGCGGCAGCTGCTTAGACAGAACCTACGAGCAGTACTTC. Translated, it gives CGSCLDRTYEQYF.

Note on this clonotype: Its ends do not fully match the called genes, so a read error is possible. The V call is TRBV11-1, the J call TRBJ2-3; unclear D gene. The CDR3 sequence is 16 residues long. The germline V gene has CDR1 SGHAT and CDR2 FQDESV (reference sequence). CDR3 sequence (DNA): TGTGCCAGCAGCTTGGAGAACTCGCGGATCACAGATATGCAGTATTTT. Protein: CASSLENSRITDMQYF.

As for this clonotype: Germline is not matched at one junction end, which may reflect a read error. This chain joins TRBV4-1 and TRBJ2-6; D assignment may be TRBD1 or TRBD2 (5 bases each). This CDR3 is 17 amino acids long. The V gene's germline CDR1 is MGHRA and CDR2 YSYEKL. CDR3 in DNA: TGCGCCAGCAGCCAAGAGGGGGTGTGGTCTGGGGCCAACGCCCTGACTTTC. Residues: CASSQEGVWSGANALTF.

A remark on this clonotype: Relative to the germline gene, one junction end is altered; a read error may explain this. J is TRBJ2-2 and V is TRBV10-1; D gene unclear. The CDR3 is 16 residues long. CDR1 and CDR2 from the germline V gene are WNHNN and SYGVQD (reference sequence). CDR3 loop: CASSEFRYGDTGELFF. The CDR3 bases are TGTGCCAGCAGTGAGTTCAGGTATGGGGACACCGGGGAGCTGTTTTTT.

Notes on this clonotype: A read error is possible here, since a much larger clone lies one base away. The chain is built from TRBV5-4 and TRBJ2-3, with 9 positions matching TRBD2. Per the germline V gene, CDR1 is SGHNT and CDR2 is YYREEE (reference sequence). The CDR3 is 17 residues long. The CDR3 spells CASSPTYGGTSTDRQYF. The CDR3 DNA sequence: TGTGCCAGCAGCCCCACCTATGGCGGGACTAGCACAGATAGGCAGTATTTT.

Turning to this clonotype: Relative to the germline gene, one junction end is altered; a read error may explain this. The V call is TRBV11-2, the J call TRBJ2-1; 7 positions agree with TRBD2. In germline, CDR1 is SGHAT, CDR2 FQNNGV. The CDR3 covers 13 residues. The CDR3 loop reads CASNLEPGGEQFF. The CDR3 coding sequence is TGTGCCAGCAACTTAGAACCGGGAGGAGAACAGTTCTTC.

The chain combines TRBV11-2 with TRBJ2-3; D is unresolved. This CDR3 has 19 amino acids. The V end was cut by 5 bases, the J end by 4 bases, with 28 bases between. In germline, CDR1 is SGHAT, CDR2 FQNNGV. The DNA of the CDR3 is TGTGCCAGCAGCCCCAGAGTAACGGAAGTTGGGGTTTTCGCAGATACGCAGTATTTT. The encoded protein is CASSPRVTEVGVFADTQYF.

The genes are TRBV12-3 or TRBV12-4 and TRBJ2-4, with no clear D. This CDR3 region has 12 residues. Between the trimmed V and J ends, which lost 5 bases and 7 bases, there was a span of 9 bases. The CDR3 spells CASSLIENIQYF. CDR3 DNA: TGTGCCAGCAGTCTCATAGAGAACATTCAGTACTTC.

Of note for this clonotype: Since no conserved phenylalanine or tryptophan closes the CDR3, a read error is the likely cause. The DNA is omitted, as the CDR3 cannot be located on it reliably, and the CDR3 follows TCRdb's listing. The chain uses TRBV29-1 and TRBJ2-2; TRBD2 is the table's D call, not checked against the DNA. Germline loops: CDR1 SQVTM, CDR2 ANQGSEA. The CDR3 length equals 14 residues, ends included. This CDR3 is CSVGGTDNTGELLL.

This clonotype has more than one count but fewer than ten. One end of the junction is discordant with germline, which a read error may explain. This chain uses TRBV7-9 with TRBJ2-7; TRBD1 might be the D (6 bases). Germline lookup yields CDR1 SEHNR and CDR2 FQNEAQ (reference sequence). This CDR3 contains 14 residues. This CDR3 is CTSSSRTAPYEQYF. DNA for the CDR3: TGTACCAGCAGCTCGCGGACAGCACCCTACGAGCAGTACTTC. Based on the CDR3 plus reference TRBV7-9 and TRBJ2-7, the full variable domain is DTGVSQNPRHKITKRGQNVTFRCDPISEHNRLYWYRQTLGQGPEFLTYFQNEAQLEKSRLLSDRFSAERPKGSFSTLEIQRTEQGDSAMYLCTSSSRTAPYEQYFGPGTRLTVT.

This clonotype was found many times. This rearrangement joins TRBV5-1 to TRBJ2-3; 10 nucleotides match TRBD2. There are 15 residues in the CDR3. Germline trimming cut 0 bases from V and 4 bases from J; bases unmatched to any gene: 2. Germline lookup yields CDR1 SGHRS and CDR2 YFSETQ. CDR3 bases: TGCGCCAGCAGCTTGGCTAGCGGGAGCGCAGATACGCAGTATTTT. This sequence encodes CASSLASGSADTQYF.

In the case of this clonotype: At one boundary the junction diverges from the germline segment, which might be a read error. CDR3: CTSSLDVGRTFSQYF. CDR3 DNA: TGTACCAGCAGCTTAGATGTGGGTCGCACGTTCTCACAGTATTTT. The chain joins TRBV11-2 to TRBJ2-3; D gene uncertain. Germline V gene lookup returns CDR1 SGHAT and CDR2 FQNNGV. This CDR3 spans 15 amino acids.

The table lists this clonotype with many counts. The chain uses TRBV4-1 and TRBJ1-4; a possible D gene is TRBD1 (6 bases). The CDR3 is 15 residues long. Germline values: CDR1 MGHRA, CDR2 YSYEKL. The germline V and J ends were trimmed by 1 base and 8 bases, with 14 bases remaining between them. CDR3: CASSQVGTGREKLFF. The CDR3 DNA follows: TGCGCCAGCAGCCAAGTCGGAACAGGGCGGGAAAAACTGTTTTTT.

This clonotype was seen more than once but under ten times. The chain has TRBV10-3 and TRBJ1-2, with TRBD1 matching 8 bases. The length of the CDR3 is 13 residues. CDR1 is ENHRY, CDR2 SYGVKD, per germline. Trimming removed 5 bases from V and 6 bases from J; junction bases left unmatched: 5. In DNA, the CDR3 is TGTGCCATCAGTAAGGACAGGGCTGATGGCTACACCTTC. Translation gives CAISKDRADGYTF.

V usage is TRBV29-1 and J usage is TRBJ2-3; TRBD2 aligns across 10 bases. This CDR3 is built from 16 residues. Per the germline V gene, CDR1 is SQVTM and CDR2 is ANQGSEA. CDR3 sequence (DNA): TGCAGTATTTACGGAGAACTAGCGGGGAGCGCGGATACGCAGTATTTT. Translating it yields CSIYGELAGSADTQYF.

This clonotype was recorded only once. Lacking the conserved final phenylalanine or tryptophan, this CDR3 likely reflects a read error. The rearrangement uses TRBV10-3 and TRBJ1-1; 7 bases fit TRBD1. This CDR3 has 13 residues. Trimming cost V 6 bases and J 1 base; bases outside gene matches: 2. Germline V lookup: CDR1 ENHRY, CDR2 SYGVKD. The CDR3 DNA reads TGTGCCATCAGGGGACAGCGGAACACTGAAGCTTTCTCT. As protein: CAIRGQRNTEAFS.

As concerns this clonotype: At one boundary the junction diverges from the germline segment, which might be a read error. V usage is TRBV29-1 and J usage is TRBJ2-1; no reliable D call. CDR1 and CDR2 (germline): SQVTM, ANQGSEA. The CDR3 length is 12 residues. CDR3 amino acids: CSVHRKYNVQFF. The CDR3 nucleotides are TGCAGCGTTCATCGGAAGTACAATGTGCAGTTCTTC.

Regarding this clonotype: A much larger clone lies one base from this, so it may be a read error. This chain connects TRBV6-4 to TRBJ2-1, with D tentatively TRBD1 (7 bases). Germline V lookup: CDR1 MRHNA, CDR2 SNTAGT. The V end was cut by 6 bases, the J end by 6 bases, with 18 bases between. The CDR3 is made up of 15 amino acids. In DNA, the CDR3 is TGTGCCAGCAGCCCGGGACTCAGGGGGTGCAATGAGCAGTTCTTC. Translating it yields CASSPGLRGCNEQFF.

For this clonotype: Just one base apart from a much larger clone, this may be a read error. The V and J genes are TRBV5-4 and TRBJ2-1; D is unresolved. The CDR3 contains 13 residues. The germline V gene encodes CDR1 SGHNT and CDR2 YYREEE (reference sequence). CDR3 sequence (DNA): TGTGCCAGCAGCTTGGAGCGAGACAATGAGCAGTCCTTC. Its protein is CASSLERDNEQSF.

This clonotype came up many times. The V call is TRBV29-1, the J call TRBJ1-2; no firm D call. CDR1 and CDR2 (germline): SQVTM, ANQGSEA. The CDR3 is made up of 11 amino acids. Trimming took off 2 bases at V and 4 bases at J, with 5 bases between the two ends. DNA for the CDR3: TGCAGCGTTGAAAAGGCCTATGGCTACACCTTC. Translated: CSVEKAYGYTF. Full variable domain (remainder filled in from reference TRBV29-1 and TRBJ1-2): SAVISQKPSRDICQRGTSLTIQCQVDSQVTMMFWYRQQPGQSLTLIATANQGSEATYESGFVIDKFPISRPNLTFSTLTVSNMSPEDSSIYLCSVEKAYGYTFGSGTRLTVV.

Points on this clonotype: The germline gene is not matched at one end of the junction; a read error may be the cause. V usage is TRBV18 and J usage is TRBJ2-3, with D tentatively TRBD1 (5 bases). Per the germline V gene, CDR1 is KGHSH and CDR2 is LQKENI. The CDR3 covers 14 residues. CDR3 nucleotides: TGTGCCAGCCCACCTCCCGGACGCACAGGTACGCAGTATTTT. The encoded protein is CASPPPGRTGTQYF.

Regarding this clonotype: An end of the junction differs from the germline gene, which may be a read error. The chain joins TRBV4-2 to TRBJ2-3; D is uncertain. CDR1 is LGHNA and CDR2 is YNFKEQ in the germline V gene. This CDR3 has 14 amino acids. The CDR3 coding sequence is TGTGTCAGCAGCCAAGTCGGCGGTACAGATACGCAGTATTTT. Its protein is CVSSQVGGTDTQYF.

This sequence joins TRBV4-1 and TRBJ2-5, with 9 bases fitting TRBD2. Germline V gene lookup returns CDR1 MGHRA and CDR2 YSYEKL. The CDR3 runs 17 residues. The V segment lost 4 bases and the J segment 1 base; nucleotides outside the gene matches: 10. CDR3 bases: TGCGCCAGCAGCCTCTCCCCGACTAGCGGACTCCAAGAGACCCAGTACTTC. As protein: CASSLSPTSGLQETQYF.

In the case of this clonotype: One end of the junction does not line up with germline, which may come from a read error. This sequence joins TRBV4-2 and TRBJ2-3; possibly TRBD1 or TRBD2 for D (6 bases each). The CDR3 runs 15 residues. Germline-derived CDR1 and CDR2 are LGHNA and YNFKEQ. The CDR3 DNA reads TGTACCAGCATCCAAGAGGAGGGGGGCTCAGATACGCAGTATTTT. This gives the protein CTSIQEEGGSDTQYF.

On this clonotype: The junction differs from germline at one of its ends, possibly a read error. The V and J genes are TRBV28 and TRBJ2-3; 7 positions agree with TRBD2. The CDR3 extends over 13 amino acids. CDR1 MDHEN and CDR2 SYDVKM come from the germline V gene. Here the CDR3 reads CASSPTSTDMQYF. CDR3 DNA: TGTGCCAGCAGCCCGACTAGCACAGATATGCAGTATTTT.

The rearrangement uses TRBV28 and TRBJ2-3; D may be TRBD1 (5 bases). This CDR3 has 13 amino acids. The V gene lost 11 bases and the J gene lost 0 bases, with 12 bases spanning the gap. The V gene's germline CDR1 is MDHEN and CDR2 SYDVKM. CDR3 amino acids: CADSFPSTDTQYF. The CDR3 nucleotides are TGTGCCGACAGTTTTCCGAGCACAGATACGCAGTATTTT.